The clone carrying this TCR beta chain was counted a single time. Profiling relied on immunoSEQ multiplex PCR, and the TCRdb table lists in-frame clones only, not all of them. There are around 270,000 clones in the sample; 85% to 90% occur only once, and about 0.8% lies in the top ten. The sample comes from a study of blood T cell repertoires in COVID-19. About the research overall: COVID-19 samples collected from the United States, Italy and Spain covered acute and convalescent phases. Sources were T cells, B-cell-depleted T cells, or PBMCs; the material itself was cDNA or gDNA.

The CDR3 covers 15 residues. V lost 3 bases to trimming and J lost 0 bases, with 11 bases between them. Germline CDR1 reads KGHSH; CDR2 reads LQKENI. The sample consisted of peripheral blood. The TCR comes from a man younger than 40 with acute or convalescent COVID-19. The chain couples TRBV18 to TRBJ1-1; the D is unclear. CDR3 sequence reads: CASSPNGGVNTEAFF. The CDR3 DNA follows: TGTGCCAGCTCACCGAACGGTGGAGTGAACACTGAAGCTTTCTTT.